Below, 9 T cell receptor beta chains from the same sample are listed, as sequenced in a study of human T cells and chemical hapten exposure. Time point meaning: patch test 1, 2 weeks after DPC sensitization. Treatment specified: therapeutic diphenylcyclopropenone sensitization with weekly scalp DPC. TCRdb reanalysed the RACE reads using MiXCR and keeps one entry per CDR3 protein. The data show under 200,000 distinct CDR3 sequences, around 13% seen once. Sequencing used whole blood, obtained in connection with sensitization to the hapten diphenylcyclopropenone (DPC). These TCRs come from a woman aged 25 to 39 with alopecia areata. Some clones in this sample may be carry-over from other donors' samples.

This clonotype was counted between two and nine times. The chain recombines TRBV6-2 or TRBV6-3 with TRBJ2-6, with no clear D. This CDR3 comprises 15 residues. Germline-derived CDR1 and CDR2 are MNHEY and SVGEGT. Trimming pared 1 base from V and 3 bases from J, leaving 7 bases between. The CDR3 nucleotides read TGTGCCAGCAGTTACTTGGGTCGTGGGGCCAACGTCCTGACTTTC. Translated, it gives CASSYLGRGANVLTF.

This clonotype was counted ten times or more. The CDR3 region has the DNA TGCAGCGTCCAGACATCGAACACCGGGGAGCTGTTTTTT. As protein: CSVQTSNTGELFF. J is TRBJ2-2 and V is TRBV29-1; D is undetermined. Germline V gene data show CDR1 as SQVTM and CDR2 as ANQGSEA. V was clipped by 6 bases and J by 0 bases, with 8 bases between them. This CDR3 has 13 amino acids.

In its sample, this clonotype was seen a few times. The rearrangement uses TRBV15 and TRBJ2-5, with 7 bases matching TRBD1. CDR1 LNHNV and CDR2 YYDKDF come from the germline V gene (reference sequence). The CDR3 length is 15 residues. V dropped 3 bases and J dropped 2; count of bases not matched to a gene: 6. The CDR3 DNA reads TGTGCCACCAGCAGGGACAGGAGTGCACAAGAGACCCAGTACTTC. Its protein product is CATSRDRSAQETQYF.

This chain joins TRBV6-2 or TRBV6-3 and TRBJ2-1; 7 bases are shared with TRBD2. Germline V CDR1 and CDR2: MNHEY, SVGEGT. The CDR3 is 15 amino acids. J was trimmed by 4 bases and V by 5 bases; bases with no gene match: 8. The CDR3 reads CASSDDGGTYNEQFF. The DNA of the CDR3 is TGTGCCAGCAGTGATGACGGGGGGACTTACAATGAGCAGTTCTTC.

V usage is TRBV3-2 and J usage is TRBJ1-5; the table's D call of TRBD1 was not tested on the DNA. TRBV3-2 is a listed pseudogene. This CDR3 has 14 residues. This CDR3 reads CASSQRGGNQPQHF. The CDR3 nucleotides are TGTGCCAGCAGCCAAAGAGGGGGCAATCAGCCCCAGCATTTT.

The chain links TRBV11-2 to TRBJ2-5, with D unresolved. The CDR3 has 15 amino acids. Germline CDR1 is SGHAT and CDR2 is FQNNGV. The V and J ends lost 0 bases and 1 base respectively, with 9 bases between them. The CDR3 loop is CASSLEAAPQETQYF. CDR3 DNA sequence: TGTGCCAGCAGCTTAGAAGCAGCTCCCCAAGAGACCCAGTACTTC.

The chain has TRBV7-9 and TRBJ2-7; no clear D. V shed 5 bases and J shed 3 bases, with 8 bases lying between them. CDR3 length: 12 amino acids. Germline CDR1 and CDR2: SEHNR and FQNEAQ (reference sequence). CDR3 loop: CASSPSRYEQYF. The CDR3 DNA reads TGTGCCAGCAGCCCTTCCCGCTACGAGCAGTACTTC. The variable domain in full, completed from reference TRBV7-9 and TRBJ2-7, reads DTGVSQNPRHKITKRGQNVTFRCDPISEHNRLYWYRQTLGQGPEFLTYFQNEAQLEKSRLLSDRFSAERPKGSFSTLEIQRTEQGDSAMYLCASSPSRYEQYFGPGTRLTVT.

At least ten counts were recorded for this clonotype. This rearrangement joins TRBV5-1 to TRBJ1-1; 10 positions match TRBD1. Germline assignment: CDR1 SGHRS and CDR2 YFSETQ. V dropped 5 bases and J dropped 2; count of bases not matched to a gene: 6. The CDR3 extends over 15 amino acids. CDR3 nucleotides: TGCGCCAGCAGTCGGAAGACAGGGGGCAACACTGAAGCTTTCTTT. This codes for CASSRKTGGNTEAFF.

This chain uses TRBV12-3 or TRBV12-4 with TRBJ1-4, with 12 positions matching TRBD1. The CDR3 is 16 residues long. V dropped 6 bases and J dropped 6; count of bases not matched to a gene: 8. CDR3 nucleotides: TGTGCCAGCAGGCCCGGGACAGGGGGCTTCGATGAAAAACTGTTTTTT. It is translated as CASRPGTGGFDEKLFF.